The clone carrying this T cell receptor beta chain came up once. The antigen is undetermined. Use of 60 Vbeta and 13 Jbeta primers characterized the PCR. Using immunoSEQ multiplex PCR, the repertoire was profiled, and TCRdb retains in-frame clones only, with some absent. Of roughly 49,000 clones detected, approximately 85% appear once; the ten largest clones hold 2% to 2.5%. This specimen comes from a study of cytomegalovirus exposure and HLA in healthy donors. General study results and limits: While the bulk of TCR sequences proved rare, some public TCRs turned up in many donors. It was 160 or so TCR beta chains that were listed as cytomegalovirus-associated. About 87% or about 30% of the time was how often most TCR beta V segments were productive, according to an earlier analysis.

The V and J ends lost 3 bases and 8 bases, in that order; junction bases with no gene match: 3. CDR1 SGHTA and CDR2 FQGNSA come from the germline V gene. CDR3 length: 13 amino acids. The clonotype originates from a boy younger than 18 in good health and CMV-seropositive. Specimen: PBMCs. This sequence joins TRBV7-2 and TRBJ2-1; 8 bases fit TRBD2. The CDR3 DNA reads as TGTGCCAGCAGCTTGGCTAGCGGGCATGAGCAGTTCTTC. Its translation is CASSLASGHEQFF.